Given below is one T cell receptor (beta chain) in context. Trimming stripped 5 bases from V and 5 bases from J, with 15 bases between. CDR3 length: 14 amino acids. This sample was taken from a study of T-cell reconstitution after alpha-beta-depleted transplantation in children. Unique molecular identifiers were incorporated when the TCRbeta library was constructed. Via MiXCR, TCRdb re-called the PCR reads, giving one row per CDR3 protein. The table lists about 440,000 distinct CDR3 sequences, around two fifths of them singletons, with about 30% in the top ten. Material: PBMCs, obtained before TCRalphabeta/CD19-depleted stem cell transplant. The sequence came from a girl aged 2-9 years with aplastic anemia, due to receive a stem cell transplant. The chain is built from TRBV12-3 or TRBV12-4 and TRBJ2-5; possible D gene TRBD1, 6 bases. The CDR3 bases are TGTGCCAGCAGTCCAGGGGTCTCCAGGGAGACCCAGTACTTC. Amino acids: CASSPGVSRETQYF.